This record concerns one TCR beta chain sequence. The sample originates from a study of cytomegalovirus exposure and HLA in healthy donors. Produced via immunoSEQ multiplex PCR; TCRdb's table is partial and in-frame only. This table has a few hundred thousand clones, 70% to 90% appearing once. V trimming: 4 bases; J trimming: 5 bases; junction bases outside the gene matches: 4. The CDR3 runs to 15 residues. The germline gives CDR1 LGHNA, CDR2 YSLEER. The gene calls are TRBV4-3 and TRBJ2-4, with TRBD2 matching over 11 bases. The TCR comes from a woman younger than 35 in good health and CMV-seronegative. Sequenced input: PBMCs. CDR3 sequence reads: CASSLGLAGQNIQYF. The CDR3 DNA follows: TGCGCCAGCAGCCTAGGACTAGCGGGCCAAAACATTCAGTACTTC.